Given below is one T cell receptor (beta chain) in context. Assay: immunoSEQ multiplex PCR; the TCRdb copy retains only in-frame clones and omits some. Counted here are 100,000 or so clones, around 85% occurring once; the ten biggest clones make up 20%. The germline gives CDR1 MNHNY, CDR2 SVGAGI (reference sequence). CDR3 size: 14 residues. The V end lost 8 bases, the J end lost 4 bases, and 17 bases lay between the germline ends. The data belong to a study of cytomegalovirus exposure and HLA in healthy donors. V gene TRBV6-6 combines with J gene TRBJ1-1; tentatively, D is TRBD1 (6 bases). What was sequenced was PBMCs. This sequence was found in a man between 18 and 35 years old in good health and CMV-seropositive. CDR3 sequence reads: CASGGRALATEAFF. The CDR3 coding sequence is TGTGCCAGCGGGGGCAGGGCCTTGGCCACTGAAGCTTTCTTT.